The 24 T cell receptor beta chains given below trace back to one sample, sequenced in a study of blood T cells in healthy people across ages. The second PCR ran roughly 7 to 12 cycles with a sample-barcoded 5' primer and J-beta primers. TCRdb re-called the 5' RACE reads with MiXCR, one entry per CDR3 protein. The table shows 800,000 to 950,000 distinct CDR3 sequences, with under 40% occurring only once. The sample comprised blood. Receptor source: a man aged 18 to 35 in good health.

This clonotype came up a few times. The CDR3 is CASSLMDSSYNEQFF. CDR3 in DNA: TGTGCCAGCAGTTTAATGGACTCATCCTACAATGAGCAGTTCTTC. The chain is built from TRBV12-3 or TRBV12-4 and TRBJ2-1, with D possibly TRBD2 on 5 matching bases. CDR3 size: 15 residues. With 2 bases removed from V and 1 base from J, the gap between germline ends came to 9 bases.

This chain links TRBV25-1 with TRBJ2-1; possible D gene TRBD2, 5 bases. CDR1 is MGHDK and CDR2 is SYGVNS in the germline V gene. The V and J ends lost 1 base and 7 bases respectively, with 14 bases between them. This CDR3 has 15 amino acids. CDR3 DNA: TGTGCCAGCAGTGAATTGGCGGGTTTAGGGAATGAGCAGTTCTTC. Translating it yields CASSELAGLGNEQFF.

The chain combines TRBV6-1 with TRBJ1-4; D is perhaps TRBD1 (5 bases). This CDR3 comprises 16 residues. CDR1 is MNHNS, CDR2 SASEGT, per germline. Trimming cost V 7 bases and J 6 bases, with 21 bases left between them. The CDR3 protein is CASNAGTEAFYEKLFF. In nucleotides, the CDR3 is TGTGCCAGCAACGCCGGGACGGAGGCGTTTTATGAAAAACTGTTTTTT.

This sequence joins TRBV28 and TRBJ1-1, with TRBD1 matching 7 bases. Germline values: CDR1 MDHEN, CDR2 SYDVKM. This CDR3 has 17 amino acids. V shed 3 bases, J shed 1 base, and the junction held 11 bases outside the gene matches. The CDR3 loop is CASSLIPYRGENTEAFF. The CDR3 nucleotides are TGTGCCAGCAGTTTGATCCCTTACAGGGGTGAGAACACTGAAGCTTTCTTT.

The V gene is TRBV20-1, the J gene TRBJ2-7; 8 bases are a match to TRBD2. The J call is doubtful: the DNA matches TRBJ2-5 better. The CDR3 sequence is 15 residues long. Germline loops: CDR1 DFQATT, CDR2 SNEGSKA (reference sequence). CDR3 region: CSARDVGGDQETQYF. CDR3 coding DNA: TGCAGTGCTAGAGATGTCGGGGGGGATCAAGAGACCCAGTACTTC.

A few counts support this clonotype. This chain's CDR3 is CATSFIGAGLNYGYTF. The CDR3 nucleotides are TGTGCCACCAGCTTCATCGGCGCAGGACTGAACTATGGCTACACCTTC. The chain employs TRBV15 and TRBJ1-2, with unresolved D. CDR1 LNHNV and CDR2 YYDKDF come from the germline V gene (reference sequence). The V end lost 5 bases, the J end lost 2 bases, and 18 bases lay between the germline ends. CDR3 length: 16 amino acids.

This chain links TRBV4-3 with TRBJ2-1, with 8 bases lining up with TRBD1. The CDR3 is 17 residues long. Germline-derived CDR1 and CDR2 are LGHNA and YSLEER. V lost 0 bases and J lost 8; bases outside the gene matches: 12. DNA of the CDR3: TGCGCCAGCAGCCAAGACCCCCGGGGACAGGAGGGCTATGAGCAGTTCTTC. Its protein is CASSQDPRGQEGYEQFF.

The chain has TRBV20-1 and TRBJ2-5, with D possibly matching TRBD2 (5 bases). The CDR3 runs 14 residues. CDR1 and CDR2 from the germline V gene are DFQATT and SNEGSKA (reference sequence). Trimming cost V 0 bases and J 4 bases, with 12 bases left between them. The CDR3 DNA is TGCAGTGCTAGAGATTGGGATGCGGGAGAGACCCAGTACTTC. Translating gives CSARDWDAGETQYF.

This clonotype was counted at least ten times. The chain has TRBV12-3 or TRBV12-4 and TRBJ2-3; D gene unclear. The CDR3 extends over 13 amino acids. Deletions cut 6 bases from V and 2 bases from J, with 9 bases between. CDR3 protein: CASSFDLTDTQYF. The CDR3 DNA reads as TGTGCCAGCAGCTTTGACCTCACAGATACGCAGTATTTT.

This clonotype has more than one count but fewer than ten. The chain uses TRBV6-2 or TRBV6-3 and TRBJ2-1; no firm D call. This CDR3 is 13 amino acids long. Germline-derived CDR1 and CDR2 are MNHEY and SVGEGT. Trimming removed 7 bases from V and 0 bases from J, with 7 bases in between. CDR3 amino acids: CASMARSYNEQFF. CDR3 coding DNA: TGTGCCAGCATGGCTCGCTCCTACAATGAGCAGTTCTTC.

This chain links TRBV3-1 with TRBJ2-3; 11 nucleotides line up with TRBD2. Germline loops: CDR1 LGHDT, CDR2 YNNKEL (reference sequence). CDR3 length: 16 amino acids. Trimming cost V 4 bases and J 3 bases; bases outside gene matches: 6. The CDR3 nucleotides are TGTGCCAGCAGCCCGACTAGCGGGGCTCGGACAGATACGCAGTATTTT. Protein sequence: CASSPTSGARTDTQYF.

The table lists this clonotype with a few counts. The chain joins TRBV10-3 to TRBJ2-7, with D uncertain. The assigned J gene may be wrong: the sequence end matches TRBJ2-5 better. This CDR3 has 13 amino acids. The germline CDR1 and CDR2 sequences are ENHRY and SYGVKD. This chain's CDR3 is CAISLGSGETQYF. The CDR3 DNA reads TGTGCCATCAGTCTAGGAAGTGGAGAGACCCAGTACTTC.

This clonotype was counted at least ten times. This sequence joins TRBV20-1 and TRBJ2-3, with TRBD1 matching over 9 bases. The germline V gene has CDR1 DFQATT and CDR2 SNEGSKA (reference sequence). The junction had 9 bases not matched to a gene; V was cut back by 3 bases and J by 2 bases. The CDR3 is 16 amino acids. DNA for the CDR3: TGCAGTGCTAGCCCGATCGGACAGGGGTACACAGATACGCAGTATTTT. Its translation: CSASPIGQGYTDTQYF.

In this sample, this clonotype turned up once. The gene calls are TRBV9 and TRBJ2-7; D is possibly TRBD1 (6 bases). The length of the CDR3 is 15 residues. Trimming stripped 0 bases from V and 0 bases from J, with 10 bases between. The germline gives CDR1 SGDLS, CDR2 YYNGEE. The CDR3 sequence: CASSVEGTNSYEQYF. The CDR3 nucleotides are TGTGCCAGCAGCGTAGAAGGGACAAACTCCTACGAGCAGTACTTC. The full variable domain, completed using reference TRBV9 and TRBJ2-7, is DSGVTQTPKHLITATGQRVTLRCSPRSGDLSVYWYQQSLDQGLQFLIQYYNGEERAKGNILERFSAQQFPDLHSELNLSSLELGDSALYFCASSVEGTNSYEQYFGPGTRLTVT.

Sample share makes this clonotype medium-sized (0.01 to 0.1%). The chain carries TRBV7-9 and TRBJ2-7; perhaps D is TRBD1 or TRBD2 (5 bases each). Germline CDR1 SEHNR, CDR2 FQNEAQ (reference sequence). V lost 4 bases and J lost 3, with 16 bases in between. This CDR3 contains 15 residues. The CDR3 coding sequence is TGTGCCAGCAGCTCCCGGGACCTAGGGAACTACGAGCAGTACTTC. Translating gives CASSSRDLGNYEQYF.

V is TRBV27 and J is TRBJ2-7; no clear D gene. This CDR3 is 13 amino acids long. Trimming took 3 bases from V and 7 from J, leaving 13 bases between them. Germline lookup yields CDR1 MNHEY and CDR2 SMNVEV (reference sequence). DNA of the CDR3: TGTGCCAGCAGTTTTTTTCGGTTGGGAGAGCAGTACTTC. It translates to CASSFFRLGEQYF.

This sequence joins TRBV6-5 and TRBJ2-7, with TRBD2 identical over 16 bases. Germline lookup yields CDR1 MNHEY and CDR2 SVGAGI. The CDR3 sequence is 15 residues long. The ends lost 5 bases at V and 6 bases at J; junction bases unmatched: 4. CDR3 loop: CASSGGLAGGLEQYF. The CDR3 DNA reads as TGTGCCAGCAGTGGGGGACTAGCGGGGGGGCTCGAGCAGTACTTC.

With respect to this clonotype: This may come from a read error, since a much larger clone is one base off. The chain recombines TRBV25-1 with TRBJ2-3; tentative D call: TRBD2 (6 bases). The CDR3 spans 13 residues. Germline CDR1 is MGHDK and CDR2 is SYGVNS. CDR3 region: CASRRTSTATQYF. The CDR3, as DNA: TGTGCCAGCAGAAGAACTAGCACAGCTACGCAGTATTTT.

This chain links TRBV12-3 or TRBV12-4 with TRBJ2-5; 13 nucleotides align to TRBD2. With 6 bases clipped from V and 11 bases from J, the junction kept 9 bases outside the gene matches. The CDR3 runs 14 residues. CDR3 in DNA: TGTGCCAGCAGACTAGCGGGGGGGGGTAATGAGCAGTACTTC. Translated: CASRLAGGGNEQYF.

This clonotype was counted between two and nine times. A much larger clone sits a single nucleotide away, making a read error possible. The chain joins TRBV7-9 to TRBJ2-7; D call uncertain. CDR3 length: 15 amino acids. The V gene's germline CDR1 is SEHNR and CDR2 FQNEAQ (reference sequence). The V end was cut by 2 bases, the J end by 0 bases, with 11 bases between. The CDR3 coding sequence is TGTGCCAGCAGCTTATTCGCAGGATCCTCCTACGAGCAGTACTTC. Residues: CASSLFAGSSYEQYF.

This clonotype was observed a handful of times. The J gene is TRBJ1-2, the V gene TRBV27; possible D gene TRBD1, 5 bases. V lost 5 bases and J lost 6, with 16 bases in between. Germline lookup yields CDR1 MNHEY and CDR2 SMNVEV (reference sequence). The CDR3 length is 14 residues. CDR3 DNA sequence: TGTGCCAGCAGTGTTCGGGCAGGGCCTCATGGCTACACCTTC. It translates to CASSVRAGPHGYTF.

This chain joins TRBV12-5 and TRBJ2-3; 10 bases align to TRBD2. Germline V CDR1 and CDR2: LGHNT, FRNRAP. The CDR3 sequence is 20 residues long. V gave up 0 bases and J gave up 2 bases; unmatched junction bases: 14. CDR3: CASGLVQKASGRQITDTQYF. The DNA for the CDR3 is TGTGCTAGTGGTTTGGTACAGAAGGCTAGCGGGAGACAGATCACAGATACGCAGTATTTT.

The rearrangement links TRBV3-1 to TRBJ2-7; D call uncertain. V dropped 0 bases and J dropped 3 bases, with 6 bases sitting between them. The CDR3 runs 13 residues. Per germline, CDR1 LGHDT and CDR2 YNNKEL (reference sequence). The CDR3: CASSQDPDYEQYF. The CDR3 coding sequence is TGTGCCAGCAGCCAAGATCCGGACTACGAGCAGTACTTC.

J is TRBJ2-7 and V is TRBV4-1; weak D call: TRBD2 (7 bases). This CDR3 region has 15 residues. V was cut by 4 bases and J by 7 bases, with 20 bases left in between. Germline V gene data show CDR1 as MGHRA and CDR2 as YSYEKL. This CDR3 is CASSPRGGAGNEQYF. The DNA for the CDR3 is TGCGCCAGCAGCCCAAGGGGGGGGGCGGGGAATGAGCAGTACTTC.